This TCR beta chain was profiled in a study of blood T cell repertoires in COVID-19. Study at large: The cDNA or gDNA used as material had been derived from T cells, B-cell-depleted T cells, or PBMCs.

Germline V gene sequence: CDR1 LNHNV, CDR2 YYDKDF (reference sequence). With 0 bases clipped from V and 0 bases from J, the junction kept 4 bases outside the gene matches. This CDR3 has 17 residues. Authors' processing steps: For nucleated cells, counts were estimated from reference gene primer amplification. Assay used: immunoSEQ multiplex PCR; TCRdb lists only in-frame clones, some missing. The V and J calls and clone size are taken from that table; D and trimming were inferred from the DNA. The sample lists roughly 97,000 clones; about four fifths were seen once. The sequence was obtained from a woman of 80 years or more with active or convalescent COVID-19. Sequencing was done on a sample of peripheral blood. The rearrangement links TRBV15 to TRBJ2-3, with 9 bases identical to TRBD1. CDR3 sequence reads: CATSRDDGTGSTDTQYF. The CDR3 DNA follows: TGTGCCACCAGCAGAGATGACGGGACAGGGAGCACAGATACGCAGTATTTT.